Sequencing of this T cell receptor beta chain was carried out in a study of early T cells in non-severe SARS-CoV-2 infection. Study background: Sequencing of bulk RNA from unsorted whole blood was done, without chain pairing.

CDR3 length equals 12 residues. Germline CDR1 and CDR2: SEHNR and FQNEAQ (reference sequence). V gave up 9 bases and J gave up 0 bases, with 8 bases separating them. This clonotype was counted at least ten times. Researchers attached unique molecular identifiers to individual cDNA molecules. MiXCR, applied by TCRdb to the 5' RACE reads, yields one record per CDR3 protein. The sample carries 85,000 to 100,000 distinct CDR3 sequences, roughly 15% recorded once. The J gene is TRBJ1-1, the V gene TRBV7-9; D not certain. This TCR derives from an adult who was a healthcare worker with PCR-confirmed SARS-CoV-2 infection or an uninfected control (not recorded which). This specimen consisted of whole blood, obtained at baseline. The chain's CDR3 is CASKDMNTEAFF. CDR3 nucleotides: TGTGCCAGTAAAGACATGAACACTGAAGCTTTCTTT.